The 31 T cell receptor beta chains reported below all come from one sample, sequenced in a study of read filtering for tumor transcriptome and immune sequencing. The library was built from roughly 400 ng RNA with molecular barcoded adaptors for alpha/delta and beta/gamma chains. TCRdb processed the reads anew with MiXCR; each CDR3 protein has one entry. The table has tens of thousands of distinct CDR3 sequences, about 22% seen once; the top ten hold about an eighth. Specimen: a population of CD138-negative cells sorted from bone marrow. The receptor source for this set is a donor aged 40 or older with multiple myeloma.

Notes on this clonotype: A much larger clone differs by one base, so this may be a read error. This chain connects TRBV29-1 to TRBJ2-3; TRBD1 matches 8 bases. Germline CDR1 is SQVTM and CDR2 is ANQGSEA. This CDR3 spans 13 amino acids. CDR3 amino acids: CTADRADGDAQYF. In DNA form, the CDR3 reads TGCACCGCGGACAGGGCGGACGGAGATGCGCAGTATTTT.

This chain connects TRBV5-6 to TRBJ2-6; possible D gene TRBD2, 5 bases. The CDR3 contains 15 residues. V dropped 1 base and J dropped 2 bases, with 7 bases sitting between them. CDR1 is SGHDT, CDR2 YYEEEE, per germline. CDR3 sequence: CASSLLEAGANVLTF. The CDR3 DNA reads as TGTGCCAGCAGCTTGTTGGAGGCTGGGGCCAACGTCCTGACTTTC.

To note about this clonotype: This may be a read error: a much more frequent sequence differs by one nucleotide. V and J are TRBV9 and TRBJ1-2, with 7 positions matching TRBD1. Germline values: CDR1 SGDLS, CDR2 YYNGEE. The CDR3 is 15 amino acids. CDR3 region: CASSVDPGGSYGCTF. The CDR3 DNA sequence: TGTGCCAGCAGCGTAGATCCAGGGGGTAGCTATGGCTGCACCTTC.

This clonotype came up many times. The chain employs TRBV29-1 and TRBJ2-3; a possible D gene is TRBD2 (6 bases). V dropped 4 bases and J dropped 3 bases, with 20 bases sitting between them. The germline CDR1 and CDR2 sequences are SQVTM and ANQGSEA. The CDR3 has 16 amino acids. In DNA, the CDR3 is TGCAGCGTTGGGGGCACAGCCCTAGGGAGGACAGATACGCAGTATTTT. This encodes CSVGGTALGRTDTQYF.

This clonotype was seen many times. The chain uses TRBV28 and TRBJ2-1, with 16 bases fitting TRBD2. V was pared by 6 bases and J by 8 bases, with 4 bases of the junction left unmatched. The CDR3 runs 15 residues. Looked up from germline, CDR1 is MDHEN and CDR2 is SYDVKM. CDR3 residues: CASRGLAGGPHEQFF. The CDR3 DNA reads as TGTGCCAGCAGGGGACTAGCGGGGGGGCCGCATGAGCAGTTCTTC.

The sample holds a few counts of this clonotype. The rearrangement joins TRBV5-1 to TRBJ2-1, with unresolved D. The V and J ends lost 0 bases and 10 bases respectively, with 11 bases between them. This CDR3 is built from 13 residues. The germline gives CDR1 SGHRS, CDR2 YFSETQ. CDR3 region: CASSLEGLREQFF. Written as DNA, the CDR3 is TGCGCCAGCAGCTTGGAGGGTCTAAGGGAGCAGTTCTTC.

This clonotype was recorded many times. J is TRBJ1-4 and V is TRBV5-1, with a weak D call TRBD1 (6 bases). This CDR3 is 14 amino acids long. The ends were cut back, 1 base at V and 5 bases at J, with 9 bases in the middle. Germline-derived CDR1 and CDR2 are SGHRS and YFSETQ. CDR3 in DNA: TGCGCCAGCAGCTTGACAGGGCGGAATGAAAAACTGTTTTTT. Translating gives CASSLTGRNEKLFF.

The table lists this clonotype with many counts. The chain uses TRBV5-1 and TRBJ1-5, with TRBD1 matching 7 bases. The CDR3 covers 13 residues. Looked up from germline, CDR1 is SGHRS and CDR2 is YFSETQ. J gave up 5 bases and V 3 bases, and 2 bases lay outside the gene matches. The CDR3 region has the DNA TGCGCCAGCAGCTACGGGACAGATCAGCCCCAGCATTTT. As protein: CASSYGTDQPQHF.

This clonotype was seen repeatedly, ten times or more. The J gene is TRBJ2-1, the V gene TRBV2; 11 bases agree with TRBD2. Germline V CDR1 and CDR2: SNHLY, FYNNEI. Trimming at V came to 5 bases and at J to 6 bases, leaving 6 bases not matched to a gene. This CDR3 region has 15 residues. In DNA, the CDR3 is TGTGCCAGCAGTCTTCTAGCGGGGGGCTCCAATGAGCAGTTCTTC. Its translation is CASSLLAGGSNEQFF.

In its sample, this clonotype was seen many times. J is TRBJ2-3 and V is TRBV7-9; no definite D call. CDR3 length: 13 amino acids. Trimming took off 5 bases at V and 4 bases at J, with 10 bases between the two ends. The germline V gene has CDR1 SEHNR and CDR2 FQNEAQ (reference sequence). The CDR3 loop reads CASSPRASDTQYF. CDR3 coding DNA: TGTGCCAGCAGCCCCCGGGCCTCAGATACGCAGTATTTT. The full variable domain, completed using reference TRBV7-9 and TRBJ2-3, is DTGVSQNPRHKITKRGQNVTFRCDPISEHNRLYWYRQTLGQGPEFLTYFQNEAQLEKSRLLSDRFSAERPKGSFSTLEIQRTEQGDSAMYLCASSPRASDTQYFGPGTRLTVL.

This clonotype has at least ten counts. This rearrangement joins TRBV5-1 to TRBJ1-1; D remains ambiguous. Trimming pared 5 bases from V and 0 bases from J, leaving 11 bases between. The CDR3 spans 14 residues. Germline V gene sequence: CDR1 SGHRS, CDR2 YFSETQ. The CDR3 region has the DNA TGCGCCAGCAGTGCCGACCTGATGAACACTGAAGCTTTCTTT. It translates to CASSADLMNTEAFF.

This clonotype was seen more than once but under ten times. The junction departs from the called germline gene at one end, perhaps through a read error. V gene TRBV29-1 combines with J gene TRBJ1-5; D possibly corresponds to TRBD1 (5 bases). This CDR3 has 13 amino acids. The V gene's germline CDR1 is SQVTM and CDR2 ANQGSEA. The CDR3 sequence is CSAEGFQGQPQHF. CDR3 DNA: TGCAGCGCTGAAGGGTTTCAGGGTCAGCCCCAGCATTTT.

At least ten counts were recorded for this clonotype. The chain joins TRBV2 to TRBJ2-7; D is undetermined. The CDR3 sequence is 13 residues long. Trimming took off 8 bases at V and 2 bases at J, with 13 bases between the two ends. Germline V gene data show CDR1 as SNHLY and CDR2 as FYNNEI. CDR3 sequence (DNA): TGTGCCAGCCACGAGTCCCACCCCTACGAGCAGTACTTC. Translating gives CASHESHPYEQYF.

The table lists this clonotype with a few counts. This chain joins TRBV7-9 and TRBJ1-4; 7 bases line up with TRBD1. The length of the CDR3 is 16 residues. V trimming: 5 bases; J trimming: 0 bases; junction bases outside the gene matches: 6. Germline V CDR1 and CDR2: SEHNR, FQNEAQ (reference sequence). CDR3 in amino acids: CASSPDRPATNEKLFF. CDR3 coding DNA: TGTGCCAGCAGCCCGGACAGGCCTGCAACTAATGAAAAACTGTTTTTT.

About this clonotype: It may be a read error: a sequence one base away is much more abundant. The chain links TRBV29-1 to TRBJ2-4; D is unclear. This CDR3 is 13 amino acids long. Germline-derived CDR1 and CDR2 are SQVTM and ANQGSEA. CDR3 residues: CSVAGSSRNTQYF. CDR3 DNA sequence: TGCAGCGTTGCTGGTTCGAGCAGAAACACTCAGTACTTC.

A word on this clonotype: This CDR3 fails to terminate in the conserved phenylalanine or tryptophan, so it likely reflects a read error. The chain recombines TRBV6-2 or TRBV6-3 with TRBJ2-1, with 8 bases that match TRBD2. CDR3 length: 12 amino acids. Germline V lookup: CDR1 MNHEY, CDR2 SVGEGT. The CDR3 protein is CASSPRLAEQFL. The DNA of the CDR3 is TGTGCTAGCAGTCCCCGACTAGCGGAGCAGTTCTTA.

As regards this clonotype: Germline is not matched at one junction end, which may reflect a read error. The V call is TRBV10-3, the J call TRBJ2-7, with D tentatively TRBD1 or TRBD2 (5 bases each). There are 11 residues in the CDR3. The germline gives CDR1 ENHRY, CDR2 SYGVKD. CDR3 sequence reads: CATSVGAEQYF. In DNA form, the CDR3 reads TGTGCCACCAGTGTCGGGGCCGAGCAGTACTTC.

In the case of this clonotype: One end of the junction does not line up with germline, which may come from a read error. The V and J genes are TRBV7-3 and TRBJ1-2; the D is unclear. Germline V gives CDR1 SGHTA, CDR2 FQGTGA. The CDR3 spans 14 residues. The CDR3 nucleotides are TGTGCCAGCAGTCAGTCCTTCGCCTCCGATGGCTACACCTTT. It is translated as CASSQSFASDGYTF.

This clonotype was seen ten or more times. The chain employs TRBV5-1 and TRBJ1-4; possibly TRBD1 for D (5 bases). The V end was cut by 0 bases, the J end by 2 bases, with 17 bases between. The CDR3 sequence is 18 residues long. Germline CDR1 SGHRS, CDR2 YFSETQ. This CDR3 is CASSLEYGGRRTNEKLFF. The CDR3 DNA sequence: TGCGCCAGCAGCTTGGAGTATGGGGGGAGGAGGACTAATGAAAAACTGTTTTTT.

The table lists this clonotype with many counts. The V and J genes are TRBV28 and TRBJ2-6; D unclear. Trimming took off 4 bases at V and 4 bases at J, with 11 bases between the two ends. CDR1 and CDR2 from the germline V gene are MDHEN and SYDVKM. The CDR3 loop spans 15 amino acids. This chain's CDR3 is CASSSWTDGANVLTF. Here the CDR3 DNA reads TGTGCCAGCAGTTCTTGGACGGACGGGGCCAACGTCCTGACTTTC.

In its sample, this clonotype was seen a few times. V is TRBV29-1 and J is TRBJ1-2; TRBD1 is a possible D gene (5 bases). Trimming shortened V by 6 bases and J by 12 bases, and 17 bases separated the two germline ends. Germline V gene lookup returns CDR1 SQVTM and CDR2 ANQGSEA. CDR3 length equals 11 residues. This CDR3 reads CSVGDAWLHTF. The CDR3 DNA reads as TGCAGCGTGGGGGACGCTTGGCTACACACCTTC.

With respect to this clonotype: It may be a read error: a sequence one base away is much more abundant. The chain has TRBV29-1 and TRBJ1-1; D not resolved. Germline assignment: CDR1 SQVTM and CDR2 ANQGSEA. Trimming took off 7 bases at V and 3 bases at J, with 15 bases between the two ends. The CDR3 contains 13 residues. The CDR3 reads CSAVQDSDTEAFF. The CDR3 coding sequence is TGCAGCGCCGTGCAGGACTCGGACACTGAAGCTTTCTTT. Full variable domain (rest looked up from reference TRBV29-1 and TRBJ1-1): SAVISQKPSRDICQRGTSLTIQCQVDSQVTMMFWYRQQPGQSLTLIATANQGSEATYESGFVIDKFPISRPNLTFSTLTVSNMSPEDSSIYLCSAVQDSDTEAFFGQGTRLTVV.

The V gene is TRBV2, the J gene TRBJ2-1, with D possibly being TRBD1 or TRBD2 (5 bases each). The CDR3 runs to 13 residues. Trimming stripped 3 bases from V and 3 bases from J, with 6 bases between. Germline V gene sequence: CDR1 SNHLY, CDR2 FYNNEI. CDR3 sequence reads: CASSEGDYNEQFF. CDR3 coding DNA: TGTGCCAGCAGTGAGGGGGACTACAATGAGCAGTTCTTC. The full variable domain, its missing parts supplied by reference TRBV2 and TRBJ2-1, is EPEVTQTPSHQVTQMGQEVILRCVPISNHLYFYWYRQILGQKVEFLVSFYNNEISEKSEIFDDQFSVERPDGSNFTLKIRSTKLEDSAMYFCASSEGDYNEQFFGPGTRLTVL.

Comment on this clonotype: The CDR3 carries no conserved terminal phenylalanine or tryptophan, so it likely arises from a read error. The CDR3, as DNA: TGTGCCAGCAGCTTAACAGGGATAGGGAGCACTGAAGCTTTCTCT. Translation gives CASSLTGIGSTEAFS. The rearrangement uses TRBV11-2 and TRBJ1-1; TRBD1 might be the D (6 bases). With 2 bases removed from V and 4 bases from J, the gap between germline ends came to 14 bases. The CDR3 length is 15 residues. The V gene's germline CDR1 is SGHAT and CDR2 FQNNGV.

This clonotype was picked up many times. The chain combines TRBV29-1 with TRBJ1-1; no definite D call. From germline, CDR1 is SQVTM and CDR2 ANQGSEA. The V end lost 5 bases, the J end lost 0 bases, and 10 bases lay between the germline ends. The CDR3 is 13 amino acids. The CDR3 spells CSVRTDMNTEAFF. The CDR3 DNA is TGCAGCGTTAGAACCGACATGAACACTGAAGCTTTCTTT.

Remarks on this clonotype: A read error is likely here: a far larger clone is one base away. This chain joins TRBV3-2 and TRBJ2-3. TRBV3-2 is tagged as a pseudogene. CDR3 length equals 17 residues. The CDR3 loop is CASSQGWQAYDTDTQYF. The CDR3 DNA reads TGTGCCAGCAGCCAAGGATGGCAGGCGTATGACACAGATACGCAGTATTTT.

The sample holds a few counts of this clonotype. A much more abundant neighbour one base away suggests this may be a read error. CDR3 sequence: CASRLRPGELLF. CDR3 DNA: TGTGCCAGCAGGCTCCGCCCCGGGGAGCTGCTTTTT. The rearrangement uses TRBV6-1 and TRBJ2-2, with D perhaps TRBD2 (5 bases). This CDR3 comprises 12 residues. Germline V gene sequence: CDR1 MNHNS, CDR2 SASEGT.

This clonotype has at least ten counts. The rearrangement links TRBV27 to TRBJ2-4; D is undetermined. This CDR3 is built from 16 residues. The ends were cut back, 5 bases at V and 0 bases at J, with 14 bases in the middle. The germline gives CDR1 MNHEY, CDR2 SMNVEV (reference sequence). CDR3 amino acids: CASSPGRVLAKNIQYF. The CDR3 DNA follows: TGTGCCAGCAGTCCCGGACGGGTACTAGCCAAAAACATTCAGTACTTC.

This clonotype was picked up many times. The chain employs TRBV5-1 and TRBJ1-1; D is ambiguous. Trimming removed 4 bases from V and 1 base from J, with 14 bases in between. CDR3 length: 15 residues. The germline CDR1 and CDR2 sequences are SGHRS and YFSETQ. The CDR3 nucleotides are TGCGCCAGCAGCCCGATGACGGCTCAGAACACTGAAGCTTTCTTT. Protein product: CASSPMTAQNTEAFF.

The table lists this clonotype with many counts. Mismatch with germline at one junction end may stem from a read error. The rearrangement links TRBV5-1 to TRBJ2-1, with TRBD2 as a possible D gene (6 bases). CDR3 length: 15 amino acids. The germline V gene has CDR1 SGHRS and CDR2 YFSETQ. The CDR3 loop is CASSSGESSYNERFF. The CDR3 nucleotides read TGCGCCAGCAGCTCGGGGGAGTCCTCCTACAATGAGCGGTTCTTC.

With regard to this clonotype: Just one base apart from a much larger clone, this may be a read error. For the CDR3, the DNA is TGTGCCAGCATTCAGGGGGCAGGGGGTGAAAAACTGTCTTTT. The encoded protein is CASIQGAGGEKLSF. The J gene is TRBJ1-4, the V gene TRBV12-3 or TRBV12-4; TRBD1 agrees at 8 bases. This CDR3 is 14 amino acids long.